The clone carrying this TCR beta chain was detected once. The data were produced by immunoSEQ multiplex PCR, yet TCRdb's version contains in-frame clones alone and is incomplete. This table has around 70,000 clones, 65% to 85% appearing once. The data are from a study of PD-L1 blockade in urothelial cancer. Specified time point: pretreatment peripheral blood. Patients were diagnosed with urothelial carcinoma, either locally advanced or metastatic. Sequences were derived from PBMCs, sampled around atezolizumab (anti-PD-L1) treatment. This receptor was identified in a woman in her sixties or seventies with urothelial cancer.

The CDR3 DNA sequence: TGTGCCAGCAGTCTATATGGCGGGGGAGACAATGAGCAGTTCTTC. It encodes CASSLYGGGDNEQFF. J is TRBJ2-1 and V is TRBV11-3; 7 bases map to TRBD2. This CDR3 contains 15 residues. In germline, CDR1 is SGHNT, CDR2 YENEEA. V shed 6 bases and J 5 bases; nucleotides not matched to a gene: 10.